Listed below are T cell receptor beta chains from one sample, sequenced in a study of CD8 T cells in ankylosing spondylitis. A single record per CDR3 protein comes from TCRdb applying MiXCR to the 5' RACE reads. The profile shows about 750,000 distinct CDR3 sequences, roughly 19% of them singletons. Source material: blood, either unsorted or a sorted T cell fraction (not recorded which). Receptors were obtained from a male donor with ankylosing spondylitis. CDR3s leave out the opening cysteine and the closing phenylalanine or tryptophan. Size values are once, few and many counts, or a class for expanded clones, and some rows have none.

>many|TRBV5-1
ASSLEGTFSGNTIY
>-|TRBV12-3/TRBV12-4
ASSPPITKNIQY
>few|TRBV4-2
ASSQEGGHNEQF
>-|TRBV5-6
ASSFRSLQDTQY
>few|TRBV28
ASSSPSSTSGRTEAF
>few|TRBV20-1
SASMRGYEQY
>few|TRBV7-8
ASSLDRAPGANVLT
>few|TRBV12-3/TRBV12-4
ASSLASYRGLHYEQY
>-|TRBV21-1
ASPRRAHRGPTENTGELF
>-|TRBV18
ASSELTGEKLF
>-|TRBV29-1
SVEEAGVSPGAPDTQY
>-|TRBV28
ASSPAFGELF
>few|TRBV11-2
ASSPKQGSNGGELF
>few|TRBV5-6
ASSTVIQTGSRETQY
>-|TRBV12-3/TRBV12-4
ASSITGVGGYT
>few|TRBV9
ASSPGGDSADTQY
>few|TRBV3-1
ASSLQGGGGYT
>few|TRBV20-1
SARDYVVTEAF
>few|TRBV12-3/TRBV12-4
ASRRGDSQPQH
>few|TRBV5-1
ASSRLTGTNTGELF
>few|TRBV29-1
SAGPRHRAYSNQPQH
>few|TRBV5-4
ASSLAGGWAF
>-|TRBV6-1
ASSGGLAGLIWNTGELF
>-|TRBV6-1
ASTDRGLGNTGELF
>-|TRBV5-6
ASSWDNRGEPGELF
>-|TRBV27
ASRAGFTDTQY
>-|TRBV5-1
ASSHQYSGVIYNEQF
>-|TRBV7-9
ASSTPWENIQY
>few|TRBV29-1
SVRQANTGELF
>few|TRBV7-3
ASSLTSDKKTQY
>few|TRBV12-3/TRBV12-4
ASSPLAGMHNEQF
>few|TRBV5-1
ASSLRGQRRDEKLF
>few|TRBV6-6
ATSPTGTEAF
>-|TRBV28
ASSSVSPNYGYT
>-|TRBV5-1
ASSSTGGPKQTQY
>few|TRBV12-3/TRBV12-4
ASSPSGLATGELF
>many|TRBV12-3/TRBV12-4
ASSPTSGPYEQY
>few|TRBV6-1
ASSEAGRGYT
>-|TRBV5-5
ASSLVQGAPGELF
>few|TRBV4-2
ASSRTKTGSYTDTQY
>few|TRBV7-6
ASSLGQEFYTDTQY
>-|TRBV5-5
ASSQLAGAYEQY
>-|TRBV10-1
ASSESGRGLGDNEQF
>few|TRBV5-1
ASRSGTADEKLF
>few|TRBV4-2
ASSRPPTGGVDNEQF
>few|TRBV6-1
ASSFRDMNTGELF
>-|TRBV3-1
ASSPGGESRRREKLF
>-|TRBV5-6
ASSPDRGRNTEAF